What follows describes a single T cell receptor beta chain. The sample holds many counts of this clonotype. Its antigen is unknown. Nothing much larger sits one base from this clone, and base qualities are not available. Libraries were made using PCR. TCRdb records Illumina HiSeq 4000 as the sequencer. Bulk TCR libraries were made following a previously described method, with the TCR primers given in Table S5. Total RNA was purified with the Qiagen AllPrep DNA/RNA kit. Before any analysis, reads coming from multiple sequencing runs of the same library were combined into one pool. In the source study's methods: Only reads with exact TCR constant sequence were kept, trimmed to 150 nt, and grouped by their 12-nt molecular barcodes. Reads within each barcode group were sub-clustered using a 15% Levenshtein threshold, and quality-weighted consensus sequences were constructed for each RNA molecule. Non-functional sequences were filtered out, along with any lower-count sequence sitting one edit away from another sequence. Barcode sub-clusters with fewer than 20% of the maximum read count were removed, based on fitting two negative binomial distributions. The raw public reads went through TCRdb reprocessing: fastp at Q25, MiXCR clone calling, in-frame beta chains kept. Rows merge per CDR3 protein into single entries with the most common DNA and genes. These V and J calls are TCRdb output, not the study's own analysis. Present in this sample are over 600,000 distinct CDR3 sequences, 20% of which were seen just once. The ten largest account for about 0.9% of the sample.

V loses 3 bases of germline sequence and J loses 7 bases, and the interval between the two ends is 12 bases. Its CDR3 holds 13 amino acids, cysteine through phenylalanine. CDR3 DNA is the only sequence kept; it has 39 bases, read in frame from the first base. The germline V gene (reference sequence) specifies MNHNY as CDR1 and SVGAGI as CDR2. These data originate in a study of molecular identifiers for immune sequencing clone quantification listed by TCRdb under 2018. Notes on the research overall: For a replicate experiment, RNA from about 20,000 or 100,000 naive CD8 T cells was divided into five aliquots, of which four were sequenced. This methods study used CD8 T cells to benchmark TCR RNA copy counting and molecular-identifier clustering-based TCR repertoire sequencing (MIDCIRS). The study at large found these results: In CMV-specific effector cells, over 98% of molecules were held by clones above 20 RNA copies, whereas under 1% of molecules were held by such clones in naive cells. Spiked-in Jurkat TCR RNA equal to a single cell's worth was reported to be detectable even within 1,100,000 naive CD8 T cells. About three recovered TCR RNA copies per cell were obtained by modeling, versus approximately 10 by digital PCR, implying a capture efficiency of 30% to 35%. The naive libraries included spiked-in Jurkat TCR RNA (around 9 copies' worth), and this Jurkat TCR RNA is not part of the donor repertoire. When barcode sub-clustering was left out, chimeric consensus sequences inflated TCR diversity, with chimeras reaching as high as 47%. Identical TCR molecules sharing a barcode could cause highly expanded clone sizes to be underestimated.

Libraries of naive CD8 T cells were generated from roughly 21,000 to 960,000 sorted cells, with 10%, 30% or 50% of the purified RNA used. Naive CD8 T cells, defined as CD8+CD4-CCR7+CD45RA+, were FACS-sorted into RLT Plus buffer on a BD FACSAria II. To test detection sensitivity, Jurkat RNA equal to around nine TCR copies was added to samples of about 20,000-1,100,000 naive CD8 T cells. CD8 T cells were enriched using RosetteSep CD8+ T Cell Enrichment Cocktail and Ficoll-Paque, and the enriched cells then underwent ACK red cell lysis. Sequencing was done on a sample of naive CD8+ T cells from blood, with Jurkat cell RNA spiked in. This sample's cell subset or site label indicates: FACS-sorted CD8+CD4-CCR7+CD45RA+ naive T cells. This sequence originates from a human donor in good health. Some libraries in this study had Jurkat cell RNA spiked in. The V and J genes are TRBV6-6 and TRBJ1-1; the D gene cannot be named for sure. The sequenced DNA: TGTGCCAGCAGTTATTCTGGGGTAGGTGAAGCTTTCTTT. Its translation is CASSYSGVGEAFF.